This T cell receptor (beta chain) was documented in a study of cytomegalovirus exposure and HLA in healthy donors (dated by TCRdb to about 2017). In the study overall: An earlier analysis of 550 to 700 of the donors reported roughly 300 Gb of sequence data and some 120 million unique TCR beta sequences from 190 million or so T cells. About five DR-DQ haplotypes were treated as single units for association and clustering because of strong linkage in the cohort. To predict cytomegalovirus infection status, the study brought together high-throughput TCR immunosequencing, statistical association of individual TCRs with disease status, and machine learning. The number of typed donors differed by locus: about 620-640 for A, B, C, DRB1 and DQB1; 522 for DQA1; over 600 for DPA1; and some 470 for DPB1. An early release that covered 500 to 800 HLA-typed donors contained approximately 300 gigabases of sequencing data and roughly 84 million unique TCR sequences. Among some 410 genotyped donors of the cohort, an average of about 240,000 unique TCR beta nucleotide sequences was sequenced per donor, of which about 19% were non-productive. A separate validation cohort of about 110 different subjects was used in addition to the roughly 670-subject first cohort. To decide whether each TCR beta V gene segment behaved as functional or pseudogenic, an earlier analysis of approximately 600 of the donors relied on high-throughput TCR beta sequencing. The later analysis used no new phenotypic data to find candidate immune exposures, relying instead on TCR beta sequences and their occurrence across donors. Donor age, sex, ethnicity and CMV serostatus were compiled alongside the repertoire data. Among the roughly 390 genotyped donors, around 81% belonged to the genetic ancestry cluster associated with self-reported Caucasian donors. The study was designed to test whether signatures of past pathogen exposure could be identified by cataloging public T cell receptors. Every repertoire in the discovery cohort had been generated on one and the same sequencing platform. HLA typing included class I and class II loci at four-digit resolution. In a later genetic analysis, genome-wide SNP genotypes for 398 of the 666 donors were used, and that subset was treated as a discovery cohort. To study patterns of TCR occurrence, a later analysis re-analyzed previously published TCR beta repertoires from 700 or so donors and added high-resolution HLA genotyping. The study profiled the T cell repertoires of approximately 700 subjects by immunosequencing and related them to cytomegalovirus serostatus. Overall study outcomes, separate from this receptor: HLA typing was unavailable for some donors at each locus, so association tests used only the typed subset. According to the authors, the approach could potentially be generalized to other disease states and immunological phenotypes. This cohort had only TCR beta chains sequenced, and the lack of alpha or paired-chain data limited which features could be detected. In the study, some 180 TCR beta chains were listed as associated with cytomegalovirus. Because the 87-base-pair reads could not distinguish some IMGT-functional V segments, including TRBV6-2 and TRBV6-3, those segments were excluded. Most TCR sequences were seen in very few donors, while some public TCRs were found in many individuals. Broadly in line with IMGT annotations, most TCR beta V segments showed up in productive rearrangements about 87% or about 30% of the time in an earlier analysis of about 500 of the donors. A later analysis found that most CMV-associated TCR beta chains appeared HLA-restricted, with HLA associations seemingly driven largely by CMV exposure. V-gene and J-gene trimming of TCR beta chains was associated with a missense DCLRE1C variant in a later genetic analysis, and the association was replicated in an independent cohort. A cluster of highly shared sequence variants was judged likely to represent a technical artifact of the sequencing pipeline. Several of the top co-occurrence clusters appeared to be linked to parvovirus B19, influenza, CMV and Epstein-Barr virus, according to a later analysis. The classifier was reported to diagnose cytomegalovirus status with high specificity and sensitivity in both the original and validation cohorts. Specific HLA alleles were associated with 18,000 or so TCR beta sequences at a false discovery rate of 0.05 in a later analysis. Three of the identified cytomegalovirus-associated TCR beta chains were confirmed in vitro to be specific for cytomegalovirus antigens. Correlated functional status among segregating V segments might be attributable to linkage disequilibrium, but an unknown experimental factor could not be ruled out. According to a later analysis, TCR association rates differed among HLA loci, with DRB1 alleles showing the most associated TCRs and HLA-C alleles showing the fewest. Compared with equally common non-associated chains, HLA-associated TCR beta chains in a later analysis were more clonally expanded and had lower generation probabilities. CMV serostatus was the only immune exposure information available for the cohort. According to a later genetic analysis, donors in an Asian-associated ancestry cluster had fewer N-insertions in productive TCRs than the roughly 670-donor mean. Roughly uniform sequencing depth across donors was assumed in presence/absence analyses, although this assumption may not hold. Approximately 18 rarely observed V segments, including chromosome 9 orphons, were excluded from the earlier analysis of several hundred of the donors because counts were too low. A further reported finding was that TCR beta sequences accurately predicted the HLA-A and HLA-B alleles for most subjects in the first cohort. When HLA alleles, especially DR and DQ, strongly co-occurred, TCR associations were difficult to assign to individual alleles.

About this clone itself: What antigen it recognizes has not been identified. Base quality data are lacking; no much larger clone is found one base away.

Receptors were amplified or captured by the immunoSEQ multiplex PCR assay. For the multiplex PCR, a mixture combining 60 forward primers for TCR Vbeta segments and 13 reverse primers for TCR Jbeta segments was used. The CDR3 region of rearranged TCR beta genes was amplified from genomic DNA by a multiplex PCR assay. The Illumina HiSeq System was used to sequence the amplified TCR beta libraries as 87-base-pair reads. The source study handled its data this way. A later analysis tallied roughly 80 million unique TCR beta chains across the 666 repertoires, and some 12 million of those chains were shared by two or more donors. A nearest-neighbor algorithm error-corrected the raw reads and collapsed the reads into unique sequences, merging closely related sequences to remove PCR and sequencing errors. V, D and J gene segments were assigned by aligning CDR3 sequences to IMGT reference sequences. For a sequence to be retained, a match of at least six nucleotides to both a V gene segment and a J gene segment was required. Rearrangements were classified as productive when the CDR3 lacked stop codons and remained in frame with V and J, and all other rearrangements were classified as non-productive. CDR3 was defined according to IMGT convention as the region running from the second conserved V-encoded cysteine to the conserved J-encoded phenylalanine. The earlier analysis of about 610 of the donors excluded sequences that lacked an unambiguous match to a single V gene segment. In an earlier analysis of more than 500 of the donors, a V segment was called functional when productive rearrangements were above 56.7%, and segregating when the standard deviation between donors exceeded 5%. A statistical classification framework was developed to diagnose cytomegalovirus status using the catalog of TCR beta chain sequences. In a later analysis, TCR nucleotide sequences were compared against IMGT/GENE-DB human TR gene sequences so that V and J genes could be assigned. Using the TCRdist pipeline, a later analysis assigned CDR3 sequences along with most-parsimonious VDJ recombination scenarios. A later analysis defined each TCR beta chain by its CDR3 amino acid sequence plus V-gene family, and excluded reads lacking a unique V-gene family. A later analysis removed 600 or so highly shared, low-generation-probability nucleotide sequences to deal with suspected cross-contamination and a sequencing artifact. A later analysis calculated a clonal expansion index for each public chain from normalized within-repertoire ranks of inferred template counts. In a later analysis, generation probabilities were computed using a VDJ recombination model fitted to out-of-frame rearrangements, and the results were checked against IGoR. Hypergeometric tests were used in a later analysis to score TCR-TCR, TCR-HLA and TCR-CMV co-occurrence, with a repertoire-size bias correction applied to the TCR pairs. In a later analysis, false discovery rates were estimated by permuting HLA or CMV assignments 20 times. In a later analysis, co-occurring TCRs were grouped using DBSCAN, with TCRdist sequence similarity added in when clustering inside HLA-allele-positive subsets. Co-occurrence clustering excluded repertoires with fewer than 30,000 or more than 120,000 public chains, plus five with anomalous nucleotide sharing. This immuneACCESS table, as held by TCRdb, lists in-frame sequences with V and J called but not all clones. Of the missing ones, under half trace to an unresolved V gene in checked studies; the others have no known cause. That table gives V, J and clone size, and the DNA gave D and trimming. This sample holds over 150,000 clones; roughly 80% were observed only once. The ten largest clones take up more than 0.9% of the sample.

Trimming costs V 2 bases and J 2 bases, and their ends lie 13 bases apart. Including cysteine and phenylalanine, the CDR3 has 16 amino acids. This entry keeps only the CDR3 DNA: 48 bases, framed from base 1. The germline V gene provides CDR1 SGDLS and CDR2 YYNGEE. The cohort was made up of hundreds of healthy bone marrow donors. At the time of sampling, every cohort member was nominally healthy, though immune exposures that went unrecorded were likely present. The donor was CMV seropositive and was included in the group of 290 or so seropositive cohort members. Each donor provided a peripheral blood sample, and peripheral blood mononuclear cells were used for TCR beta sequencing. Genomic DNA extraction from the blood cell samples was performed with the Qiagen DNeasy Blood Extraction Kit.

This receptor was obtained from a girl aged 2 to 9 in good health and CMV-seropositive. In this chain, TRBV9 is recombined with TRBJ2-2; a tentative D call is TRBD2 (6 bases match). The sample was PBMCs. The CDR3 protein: CASSVSGPPNTGELFF. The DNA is TGTGCCAGCAGCGTTAGCGGTCCCCCTAACACCGGGGAGCTGTTTTTT.